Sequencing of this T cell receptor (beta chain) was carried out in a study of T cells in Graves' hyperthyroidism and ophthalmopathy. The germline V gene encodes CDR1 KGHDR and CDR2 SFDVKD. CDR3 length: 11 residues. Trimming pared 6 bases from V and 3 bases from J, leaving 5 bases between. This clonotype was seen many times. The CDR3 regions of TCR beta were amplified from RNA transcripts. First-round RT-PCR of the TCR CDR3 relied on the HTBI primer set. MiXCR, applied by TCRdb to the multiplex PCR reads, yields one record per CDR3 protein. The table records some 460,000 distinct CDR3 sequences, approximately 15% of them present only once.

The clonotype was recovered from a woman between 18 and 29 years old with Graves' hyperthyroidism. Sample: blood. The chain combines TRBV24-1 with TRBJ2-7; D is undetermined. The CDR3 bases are TGTGCCACCAGTCAAGGCTACGAGCAGTACTTC. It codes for CATSQGYEQYF.